The entry that follows covers one TCR beta chain sequence. Clones were read by immunoSEQ multiplex PCR, and TCRdb kept only the in-frame ones, dropping some. Of 35,000 to 40,000 clones listed, approximately 85% are singletons. The sample comes from a study of preoperative IRX-2 immunotherapy in early breast cancer. The CDR3 spans 15 residues. Deletions cut 0 bases from V and 7 bases from J, with 16 bases between. Germline-derived CDR1 and CDR2 are MNHNS and SASEGT. Treatment defined: preoperative locoregional IRX-2 cytokine immunotherapy. Preoperative locoregional IRX-2 cytokine immunotherapy was tested in the phase Ib source study.

Here the sequenced sample was lymph node tissue, taken after IRX-2 immunotherapy. The chain joins TRBV6-1 to TRBJ2-7; possible D gene TRBD2, 5 bases. The clonotype originates from a human donor with breast cancer. The CDR3 bases are TGTGCCAGCAGTGAAGCGTCTCCGGGTACGGGAGAGCAGTACTTC. Encoded protein: CASSEASPGTGEQYF.